Listed here are 27 T cell receptor beta chains from one sample, sequenced in a study of Graves' ophthalmopathy and Graves' hyperthyroidism. Transcripts of RNA were the source for amplifying TCR beta CDR3 regions. The first-round RT-PCR employed HTBI primers together with the Qiagen OneStep RT-PCR kit. A multiplex PCR was then performed as the second round. TCRdb fed the multiplex PCR reads into MiXCR, producing one record per CDR3 protein. Of 200,000 to 250,000 distinct CDR3 sequences detected, under 25% appear once; the ten largest clones hold roughly 45%. The specimen sequenced was peripheral blood. These receptor sequences come from a woman in her forties or fifties with Graves' ophthalmopathy.

The J gene is TRBJ2-1, the V gene TRBV24-1, with D perhaps TRBD2 (7 bases). With 7 bases removed from V and 0 bases from J, the gap between germline ends came to 12 bases. Germline assignment: CDR1 KGHDR and CDR2 SFDVKD. This CDR3 spans 15 amino acids. The CDR3 DNA reads as TGTGCCACCAGGGGAGGGGGGGGCTCCTACAATGAGCAGTTCTTC. It is translated as CATRGGGGSYNEQFF.

At least ten counts were recorded for this clonotype. J is TRBJ2-7 and V is TRBV9; unclear D gene. CDR1 is SGDLS, CDR2 YYNGEE, per germline. With 4 bases removed from V and 2 bases from J, the gap between germline ends came to 13 bases. CDR3 length: 14 residues. The CDR3 sequence is CASSMTGEPYEQYF. DNA of the CDR3: TGTGCCAGCAGCATGACTGGCGAACCCTACGAGCAGTACTTC.

This clonotype was counted ten times or more. This CDR3 is CASSLTGRAETQYF. CDR3 DNA: TGTGCCAGCAGCTTAACGGGGCGTGCAGAGACCCAGTACTTC. The V call is TRBV7-3, the J call TRBJ2-5, with D perhaps TRBD1 (5 bases). The length of the CDR3 is 14 residues. Germline V gene lookup returns CDR1 SGHTA and CDR2 FQGTGA. Trimming stripped 0 bases from V and 4 bases from J, with 9 bases between.

The V gene is TRBV28, the J gene TRBJ2-7, with D perhaps assigned TRBD1 or TRBD2 (5 bases each). V was pared by 7 bases and J by 3 bases, with 13 bases between. The CDR3 spans 13 residues. The germline V gene encodes CDR1 MDHEN and CDR2 SYDVKM. The CDR3 protein is CASTGPTIYEQYF. Written as DNA, the CDR3 is TGTGCCAGCACGGGACCAACAATCTACGAGCAGTACTTC. Using reference TRBV28 and TRBJ2-7 for the parts outside the CDR3, the full variable domain is DVKVTQSSRYLVKRTGEKVFLECVQDMDHENMFWYRQDPGLGLRLIYFSYDVKMKEKGDIPEGYSVSREKKERFSLILESASTNQTSMYLCASTGPTIYEQYFGPGTRLTVT.

This clonotype came up many times. The genes are TRBV10-3 and TRBJ1-1; D may be TRBD1 (5 bases). The ends were cut back, 11 bases at V and 0 bases at J, with 22 bases in the middle. Per germline, CDR1 ENHRY and CDR2 SYGVKD. The CDR3 is 16 residues long. The CDR3 here is CAPRDFCGTMNTEAFF. The CDR3 region has the DNA TGTGCCCCTCGGGATTTTTGCGGGACTATGAACACTGAAGCTTTCTTT.

This clonotype was seen ten or more times. The CDR3 DNA is TGTGCCAGCAGTTATGGGGACGCCGCAACCGGGGAGCTGTTTTTT. It yields the protein CASSYGDAATGELFF. The chain is built from TRBV6-5 and TRBJ2-2; D tentatively reads TRBD1 or TRBD2 (5 bases each). The germline V gene encodes CDR1 MNHEY and CDR2 SVGAGI. Trimming shortened V by 3 bases and J by 5 bases, and 13 bases separated the two germline ends. There are 15 residues in the CDR3.

This clonotype appeared many times. The rearrangement joins TRBV6-1 to TRBJ2-2; 9 bases are a match to TRBD1. The CDR3 is made up of 15 amino acids. In germline, CDR1 is MNHNS, CDR2 SASEGT. Unmatched junction bases numbered 1, after V lost 4 bases and J lost 1 base. The DNA for the CDR3 is TGTGCCAGCAGTGGACAGGGGGTGAACACCGGGGAGCTGTTTTTT. It translates to CASSGQGVNTGELFF.

This chain connects TRBV5-6 to TRBJ2-2; 11 bases match TRBD1. This CDR3 is built from 17 residues. CDR1 is SGHDT, CDR2 YYEEEE, per germline. V trimming: 4 bases; J trimming: 6 bases; junction bases outside the gene matches: 11. CDR3 in amino acids: CASSHTRTGGDAGELFF. The CDR3 nucleotides read TGTGCCAGCAGCCACACTCGGACAGGGGGCGACGCCGGGGAGCTGTTTTTT.

The rearrangement joins TRBV3-1 to TRBJ2-7; tentatively, D is TRBD1 (6 bases). The V and J ends lost 1 base and 0 bases respectively, with 13 bases between them. The CDR3 is 16 residues long. Germline CDR1 LGHDT, CDR2 YNNKEL (reference sequence). CDR3 protein: CASSQVGAGASYEQYF. The CDR3 bases are TGTGCCAGCAGCCAAGTTGGGGCAGGGGCCTCCTACGAGCAGTACTTC.

This clonotype was seen ten or more times. The chain joins TRBV30 to TRBJ1-5; D is unresolved. The V gene lost 1 base and the J gene lost 3 bases, with 7 bases spanning the gap. Germline V gene sequence: CDR1 GTSNPN, CDR2 SVGIG (reference sequence). The CDR3 totals 13 residues. CDR3 bases: TGTGCCTGGAGTGGTTGGTACAATCAGCCCCAGCATTTT. As protein: CAWSGWYNQPQHF.

This clonotype has ten or more counts. The V gene is TRBV5-1, the J gene TRBJ2-7; TRBD1 is a possible D gene (5 bases). The CDR3 spans 13 residues. Germline loops: CDR1 SGHRS, CDR2 YFSETQ. Trimming took 1 base from V and 3 from J, leaving 8 bases between them. The DNA for the CDR3 is TGCGCCAGCAGCTTGTATAGGGGCTACGAGCAGTACTTC. This encodes CASSLYRGYEQYF.

This clonotype was seen many times. The DNA for the CDR3 is TGCAGTGCTAGTCGGCAAGAGACCCAGTACTTC. It translates to CSASRQETQYF. The rearrangement uses TRBV20-1 and TRBJ2-5; D ambiguous. V was pared by 3 bases and J by 2 bases, with 4 bases between. In germline, CDR1 is DFQATT, CDR2 SNEGSKA (reference sequence). The CDR3 sequence is 11 residues long.

This clonotype was seen ten or more times. The rearrangement uses TRBV20-1 and TRBJ1-2; D remains ambiguous. Germline V gives CDR1 DFQATT, CDR2 SNEGSKA (reference sequence). There are 16 residues in the CDR3. The V gene lost 6 bases and the J gene lost 5 bases, with 25 bases spanning the gap. Written as DNA, the CDR3 is TGCAGTGCCCCAAGGTTGGGAGCGAATGACGCATATGGCTACACCTTC. Its translation: CSAPRLGANDAYGYTF.

About this clonotype itself: One junction end disagrees with the germline gene, perhaps due to a read error. The chain recombines TRBV12-3 or TRBV12-4 with TRBJ1-1, with D possibly TRBD1 on 6 matching bases. The CDR3 covers 12 residues. In DNA form, the CDR3 reads TGTGCCAGCACTAGACAGGAGCGTGAAGCTTCCTTT. Translated: CASTRQEREASF.

This clonotype was detected a few times. The CDR3 is CASSQYMNTEAFF. In DNA form, the CDR3 reads TGTGCCAGCAGCCAATACATGAACACTGAAGCTTTCTTT. The chain is built from TRBV3-1 and TRBJ1-1, with no clear D. Germline V gene sequence: CDR1 LGHDT, CDR2 YNNKEL (reference sequence). CDR3 length: 13 amino acids. Between the trimmed V and J ends, which lost 2 bases and 0 bases, there was a span of 4 bases.

This clonotype was seen a single time. The CDR3, as DNA: TGTGCCAGCAGCACAACAGGGGACACCTCTGGAAACACCATATATTTT. It codes for CASSTTGDTSGNTIYF. The chain carries TRBV5-6 and TRBJ1-3; 7 bases align to TRBD1. The CDR3 length is 16 residues. The trim removed 4 bases at V and 0 bases at J, leaving 7 bases unmatched. Looked up from germline, CDR1 is SGHDT and CDR2 is YYEEEE.

In its sample, this clonotype was seen many times. The CDR3 ends on some other residue instead of the conserved phenylalanine or tryptophan, so this is likely a read error. The rearrangement links TRBV12-5 to TRBJ1-1; D may be TRBD1 (5 bases). The CDR3 totals 17 residues. Germline V gene lookup returns CDR1 LGHNT and CDR2 FRNRAP. The V gene lost 0 bases and the J gene lost 3 bases, with 17 bases spanning the gap. CDR3 sequence (DNA): TGTGCTAGTGGTTTGGTACGGGCAGGGAAATCGGACACTGAAGCTTTCTCT. Amino acids: CASGLVRAGKSDTEAFS.

At least ten counts were recorded for this clonotype. The rearrangement joins TRBV6-1 to TRBJ2-2; D not resolved. CDR3 length: 16 residues. Germline CDR1 is MNHNS and CDR2 is SASEGT. V lost 3 bases and J lost 4, with 15 bases in between. Here the CDR3 DNA reads TGTGCCAGCAGTGATTGGGGTCGCACTTTCACCGGGGAGCTGTTTTTT. This encodes CASSDWGRTFTGELFF.

In its sample, this clonotype was seen many times. The V gene is TRBV6-1, the J gene TRBJ1-6; tentatively, D is TRBD1 (5 bases). Germline V gene lookup returns CDR1 MNHNS and CDR2 SASEGT. With 2 bases removed from V and 7 bases from J, the gap between germline ends came to 12 bases. The CDR3 is made up of 15 amino acids. This CDR3 is CASSELAGRNSPLHF. The CDR3 bases are TGTGCCAGCAGTGAACTTGCAGGGAGGAATTCACCCCTCCACTTT.

This clonotype was counted a few times. The chain uses TRBV11-2 and TRBJ2-7; D gene uncertain. Trimming cost V 3 bases and J 5 bases, with 14 bases left between them. The CDR3 runs 14 residues. Germline values: CDR1 SGHAT, CDR2 FQNNGV. CDR3 region: CASSLFVGSHEQYF. The CDR3 DNA reads as TGTGCCAGCAGCTTGTTTGTGGGAAGCCACGAGCAGTACTTC.

This clonotype was seen at least ten times. The genes are TRBV19 and TRBJ1-1; D gene unclear. V was pared by 7 bases and J by 4 bases, with 25 bases between. The CDR3 has 17 amino acids. CDR1 is LNHDA and CDR2 is SQIVND in the germline V gene (reference sequence). Written as DNA, the CDR3 is TGTGCCAGTACTCCGTCCGCAGGCAGACTTCGGGGCACTGAAGCTTTCTTT. Translating gives CASTPSAGRLRGTEAFF.

This clonotype showed up many times. This chain connects TRBV11-2 to TRBJ2-7; D not certain. The germline CDR1 and CDR2 sequences are SGHAT and FQNNGV. V shed 1 base and J shed 3 bases, with 10 bases lying between them. CDR3 size: 14 residues. CDR3 DNA sequence: TGTGCCAGCAGCTTAGTTTGGGGTGACTACGAGCAGTACTTC. Translating it yields CASSLVWGDYEQYF.

The chain's CDR3 is CASSYSSGGAYEQYF. DNA for the CDR3: TGTGCCAGCAGTTACTCCAGCGGAGGAGCCTACGAGCAGTACTTC. This chain connects TRBV6-5 to TRBJ2-7, with a tentative D call TRBD2 (5 bases). This CDR3 region has 15 residues. V lost 0 bases and J 2 bases, leaving 11 bases between the germline ends. In germline, CDR1 is MNHEY, CDR2 SVGAGI.

This clonotype has at least ten counts. The rearrangement uses TRBV6-5 and TRBJ1-5; 9 bases are shared with TRBD1. Germline loops: CDR1 MNHEY, CDR2 SVGAGI. The CDR3 loop spans 14 amino acids. The junction had 5 bases not matched to a gene; V was cut back by 7 bases and J by 4 bases. The CDR3 region is CASKIGQGNQPQHF. Here the CDR3 DNA reads TGTGCCAGCAAGATCGGACAGGGGAATCAGCCCCAGCATTTT.

This clonotype was counted a few times. V is TRBV2 and J is TRBJ1-6; perhaps TRBD1 as D (5 bases). CDR1 is SNHLY, CDR2 FYNNEI, per germline. Trimming removed 6 bases at V and 7 bases at J, with 16 bases between. The CDR3 sequence is 15 residues long. The CDR3 DNA sequence: TGTGCCAGCAGGGGGATAATGGGACTCAATTCACCCCTCCACTTT. Its translation: CASRGIMGLNSPLHF. Looking up the rest from reference TRBV2 and TRBJ1-6 gives the full variable domain: EPEVTQTPSHQVTQMGQEVILRCVPISNHLYFYWYRQILGQKVEFLVSFYNNEISEKSEIFDDQFSVERPDGSNFTLKIRSTKLEDSAMYFCASRGIMGLNSPLHFGNGTRLTVT.

This clonotype was counted ten times or more. The V call is TRBV12-3 or TRBV12-4, the J call TRBJ2-2; D not certain. V dropped 6 bases and J dropped 4 bases, with 12 bases sitting between them. CDR3 length: 14 amino acids. The CDR3 here is CASSPFHTTGELFF. The CDR3 bases are TGTGCCAGCAGCCCATTTCACACCACCGGGGAGCTGTTTTTT.

This clonotype was counted at least ten times. The chain couples TRBV24-1 to TRBJ2-2, with 7 bases matching TRBD2. The V segment lost 5 bases and the J segment 2 bases; nucleotides outside the gene matches: 16. Looked up from germline, CDR1 is KGHDR and CDR2 is SFDVKD. The CDR3 has 19 amino acids. CDR3 protein: CATSAHSGSPGGNTGELFF. In nucleotides, the CDR3 is TGTGCCACCAGTGCGCATAGCGGTTCCCCGGGAGGAAACACCGGGGAGCTGTTTTTT.